The rows below give T cell receptor beta chains drawn from one sample of a study of shared clonotypes between healthy human individuals. Clones were read by immunoSEQ multiplex PCR, and TCRdb kept only the in-frame ones, dropping some. The sample consists of about 490,000 clones, 76% of them appearing once. The sample consisted of PBMCs. Receptor source: a woman in her thirties or forties in good health. Some clones in this sample may be carry-over from other donors' samples. Both conserved end residues are part of each CDR3. D genes are given only for firm matches. Clone size, where shown, is once, few, many, or a class for clones that have expanded.

CASSVGGSGANVLTF TGCGCCAGCAGCGTTGGGGGCTCTGGGGCCAACGTCCTGACTTTC TRBJ2-6 . . TRBV5-1
CSAKRGGEQYF TGCAGTGCGAAGAGAGGCGGGGAGCAGTACTTC TRBJ2-7 . . TRBV20-1
CASSQERRAGELFF TGCGCCAGCAGCCAAGAGCGGCGGGCCGGGGAGCTGTTTTTT TRBJ2-2 few . TRBV4-1
CSVDLWGGLGETQYF TGCAGCGTTGATCTTTGGGGGGGGCTGGGTGAGACCCAGTACTTC TRBJ2-5 . . TRBV29-1
CAISEGGPTYEQYF TGTGCCATCAGTGAGGGGGGACCCACCTACGAGCAGTACTTC TRBJ2-7 . . TRBV10-3
CATSKEREATYEQYF TGTGCCACCAGCAAGGAGCGGGAGGCAACCTACGAGCAGTACTTC TRBJ2-7 . TRBD2 TRBV15
CASGRQGVYEQYF TGTGCCAGTGGACGACAGGGGGTCTACGAGCAGTACTTC TRBJ2-7 few TRBD1 TRBV27
CASSAIMTYEQYF TGTGCCAGCAGTGCGATCATGACCTACGAGCAGTACTTC TRBJ2-7 . . TRBV25-1
CASSLGPAPRDNEQFF TGTGCCAGCAGCTTAGGTCCAGCCCCTCGTGACAATGAGCAGTTCTTC TRBJ2-1 . . TRBV11-3
CASSFSGNYNEQFF TGTGCCAGCAGTTTTAGCGGGAACTACAATGAGCAGTTCTTC TRBJ2-1 . TRBD2 TRBV27